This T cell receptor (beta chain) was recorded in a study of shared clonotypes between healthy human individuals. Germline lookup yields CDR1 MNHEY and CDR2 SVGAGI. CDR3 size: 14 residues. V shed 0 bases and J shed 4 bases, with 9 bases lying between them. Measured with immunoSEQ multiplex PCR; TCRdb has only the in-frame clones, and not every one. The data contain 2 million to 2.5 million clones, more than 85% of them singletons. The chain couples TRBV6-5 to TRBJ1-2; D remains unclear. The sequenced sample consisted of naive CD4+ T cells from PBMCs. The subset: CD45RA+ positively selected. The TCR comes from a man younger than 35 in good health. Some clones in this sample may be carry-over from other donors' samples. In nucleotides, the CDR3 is TGTGCCAGCAGTTACTCCAATTTTGGCTATGGCTACACCTTC. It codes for CASSYSNFGYGYTF.